Described below is a single T cell receptor beta chain sequence and its context. Original data processing: Amplification of reference gene primers provided the estimated nucleated cell counts. Data came from immunoSEQ multiplex PCR; TCRdb stores just in-frame clones and leaves some out. V and J calls and clone size are those listed in that table; D and trimming were worked out from the DNA. The table records under 75,000 clones, around 80% of them present only once. This specimen comes from a study of blood T cell repertoires in COVID-19. Study details: Researchers got acute and convalescent COVID-19 samples from the United States, Italy and Spain. T cells, B-cell-depleted T cells, or PBMCs provided the cDNA or gDNA that served as material.

V gave up 4 bases and J gave up 0 bases, with 7 bases separating them. CDR1 and CDR2 (germline): KGHSH, LQKENI. CDR3 size: 14 residues. V gene TRBV18 combines with J gene TRBJ1-5, with D maybe TRBD1 (6 bases). The sequencing input was peripheral blood. The TCR comes from a woman aged 70-85 years with acute or convalescent COVID-19. The chain's CDR3 is CASSRGHSNQPQHF. In nucleotides, the CDR3 is TGTGCCAGCTCACGGGGACATAGCAATCAGCCCCAGCATTTT.